Below are 4 T cell receptor beta chains sequenced from a single sample in a study of T cell changes during pregnancy in multiple sclerosis. TCRdb's table, derived via immunoSEQ multiplex PCR, lists solely in-frame clones and lacks some. The profile shows tens of thousands of clones, approximately 90% of them singletons. Sequenced here: peripheral blood, sampled in the second trimester of pregnancy. These receptors all come from a female donor in good health, enrolled as a control in a pregnancy study.

This clone has just one count. The V gene is TRBV6-1, the J gene TRBJ2-3, with 11 bases that match TRBD1. Trimming removed 3 bases from V and 1 base from J; junction bases left unmatched: 3. There are 16 residues in the CDR3. CDR1 and CDR2 (germline): MNHNS, SASEGT. The CDR3: CASSDGGQGGTDTQYF. CDR3 sequence (DNA): TGTGCCAGCAGTGATGGGGGACAGGGGGGCACAGATACGCAGTATTTT.

The chain carries TRBV5-6 and TRBJ2-7; 9 nucleotides agree with TRBD1. The CDR3 sequence is 15 residues long. V was pared by 3 bases and J by 2 bases, with 6 bases of the junction left unmatched. The V gene's germline CDR1 is SGHDT and CDR2 YYEEEE. The CDR3 sequence: CASSSGTGLTYEQYF. CDR3 nucleotides: TGTGCCAGCAGCTCCGGGACAGGGCTAACCTACGAGCAGTACTTC.

The chain recombines TRBV6-1 with TRBJ1-1, with 9 bases fitting TRBD1. The CDR3 contains 15 residues. CDR1 and CDR2 (germline): MNHNS, SASEGT. V gave up 7 bases and J gave up 5 bases; unmatched junction bases: 11. CDR3 coding DNA: TGTGCCAGCATTCGGGACAGGGTATTGTGGACTGAAGCTTTCTTT. This encodes CASIRDRVLWTEAFF.

V usage is TRBV5-1 and J usage is TRBJ2-5; 8 bases line up with TRBD1. There are 14 residues in the CDR3. With V trimmed by 3 bases and J by 5 bases, 6 bases remained unmatched. CDR1 is SGHRS, CDR2 YFSETQ, per germline. CDR3 in DNA: TGCGCCAGCAGCTCCCGGACAGGGAGGGAGACCCAGTACTTC. Translated, it gives CASSSRTGRETQYF. The variable domain in full, completed from reference TRBV5-1 and TRBJ2-5, reads KAGVTQTPRYLIKTRGQQVTLSCSPISGHRSVSWYQQTPGQGLQFLFEYFSETQRNKGNFPGRFSGRQFSNSRSEMNVSTLELGDSALYLCASSSRTGRETQYFGPGTRLLVL.